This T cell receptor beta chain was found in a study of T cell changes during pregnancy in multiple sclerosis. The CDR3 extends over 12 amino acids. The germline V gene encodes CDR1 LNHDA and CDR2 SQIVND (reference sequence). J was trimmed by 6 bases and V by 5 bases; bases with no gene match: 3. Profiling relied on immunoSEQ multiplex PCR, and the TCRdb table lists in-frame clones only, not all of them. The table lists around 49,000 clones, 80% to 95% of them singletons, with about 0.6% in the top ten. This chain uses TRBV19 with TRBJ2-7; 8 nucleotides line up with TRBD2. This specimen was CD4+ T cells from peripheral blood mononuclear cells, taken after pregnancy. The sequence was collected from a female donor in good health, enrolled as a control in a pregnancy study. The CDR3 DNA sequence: TGTGCCAGTAGTGGACTAGCCCGCGAGCAGTACTTC. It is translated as CASSGLAREQYF.